This T cell receptor beta chain emerged from a study of cytomegalovirus exposure and HLA in healthy donors. Germline lookup yields CDR1 SGHNT and CDR2 YYREEE (reference sequence). V lost 0 bases to trimming and J lost 5 bases, with 5 bases between them. The CDR3 consists of 13 residues. PCR involved 60 Vbeta and 13 Jbeta primers. Here immunoSEQ multiplex PCR was the method, and the copy in TCRdb shows in-frame clones only, minus some. The sample comprises fewer than 200,000 clones, 80% to 90% of which are singletons, and about 10% rests with the top ten. This clone was seen a handful of times. The target antigen is unknown. Study-wide results and limits: Segments of the TCR beta V type were, in most cases, productive about 87% or about 30% of the time in an earlier analysis.

This TCR came from a man aged 45-65 years in good health and CMV-seropositive. The rearrangement joins TRBV5-4 to TRBJ1-4; D is unresolved. The sample comprised PBMCs. The CDR3 coding sequence is TGTGCCAGCAGCTTGGTCGGGAATGAAAAACTGTTTTTT. This gives the protein CASSLVGNEKLFF.